One and the same sample provided the 24 T cell receptor beta chains below, sequenced in a study of shared clonotypes between healthy human individuals. Clones were sequenced by immunoSEQ multiplex PCR, and TCRdb holds only the in-frame ones, with some missing. The sample shows about 2.1 million clones, roughly 93% of them seen only once. CD8 cells classed as naive were CD45RO-negative and positively selected for CCR7, excluding terminally differentiated effector memory CD45RA+ cells. Specimen: naive CD8+ T cells from PBMCs. The receptors shown here come from a young man in good health. Some clones in this sample may be carry-over from other donors' samples.

The chain couples TRBV27 to TRBJ2-1; TRBD1 aligns across 7 bases. From germline, CDR1 is MNHEY and CDR2 SMNVEV (reference sequence). The V and J ends lost 7 bases and 1 base, in that order; junction bases with no gene match: 4. The CDR3 extends over 14 amino acids. CDR3 region: CASTTGASYNEQFF. The CDR3 nucleotides read TGTGCCAGCACAACAGGGGCATCCTACAATGAGCAGTTCTTC.

J is TRBJ1-2 and V is TRBV28; a weak D match, TRBD1 (6 bases). Trimming cost V 2 bases and J 6 bases, with 19 bases left between them. Per germline, CDR1 MDHEN and CDR2 SYDVKM. The CDR3 loop spans 16 amino acids. The CDR3 DNA sequence: TGTGCCAGCAGTTTAGGGGTCGGGGGCGAGGCGCATGGCTACACCTTC. This codes for CASSLGVGGEAHGYTF.

The gene calls are TRBV5-1 and TRBJ1-2, with a possible D match to TRBD1 (6 bases). The V end lost 4 bases, the J end lost 6 bases, and 19 bases lay between the germline ends. The germline CDR1 and CDR2 sequences are SGHRS and YFSETQ. The CDR3 runs to 15 residues. The CDR3 sequence: CASSVISGDADGYTF. The CDR3 DNA follows: TGCGCCAGCAGCGTAATATCAGGGGATGCCGATGGCTACACCTTC.

In DNA form, the CDR3 reads TGTGCCATCAGTGAGCCCGCGGAGTTTGGAGACGAGCAGTACTTC. This translates into CAISEPAEFGDEQYF. The chain joins TRBV10-3 to TRBJ2-7, with D unclear. With 2 bases removed from V and 5 bases from J, the gap between germline ends came to 16 bases. Germline values: CDR1 ENHRY, CDR2 SYGVKD. CDR3 length equals 15 residues.

The chain carries TRBV7-9 and TRBJ2-1, with 9 bases identical to TRBD2. The CDR3 sequence is 16 residues long. The V and J ends lost 5 bases and 2 bases, in that order; junction bases with no gene match: 7. CDR1 is SEHNR and CDR2 is FQNEAQ in the germline V gene (reference sequence). The CDR3 DNA reads as TGTGCCAGCAGCCTAGGAGCTAGCGGGGCCTACAATGAGCAGTTCTTC. It codes for CASSLGASGAYNEQFF.

The chain couples TRBV19 to TRBJ2-7; no clear D gene. The CDR3 is made up of 13 amino acids. Germline V lookup: CDR1 LNHDA, CDR2 SQIVND (reference sequence). Trimming took off 3 bases at V and 1 base at J, with 7 bases between the two ends. CDR3 in amino acids: CASSMFVSYEQYF. CDR3 nucleotides: TGTGCCAGTAGTATGTTCGTGTCCTACGAGCAGTACTTC.

V is TRBV30 and J is TRBJ2-4; 9 bases fit TRBD2. V was pared by 0 bases and J by 2 bases, with 5 bases of the junction left unmatched. CDR1 GTSNPN and CDR2 SVGIG come from the germline V gene (reference sequence). The length of the CDR3 is 16 residues. CDR3: CAWSVDPSGTKNIQYF. DNA for the CDR3: TGTGCCTGGAGTGTAGACCCTAGCGGGACCAAAAACATTCAGTACTTC.

The rearrangement joins TRBV5-1 to TRBJ1-1; TRBD1 matches 7 bases. This CDR3 comprises 13 residues. CDR1 and CDR2 from the germline V gene are SGHRS and YFSETQ. Trimming removed 4 bases from V and 6 bases from J; junction bases left unmatched: 6. This chain's CDR3 is CASSGIDRAEAFF. In nucleotides, the CDR3 is TGCGCCAGCAGCGGGATCGACAGGGCTGAAGCTTTCTTT.

The V call is TRBV28, the J call TRBJ2-5, with 7 bases lining up with TRBD2. Germline values: CDR1 MDHEN, CDR2 SYDVKM. The CDR3 is 15 amino acids. V lost 2 bases to trimming and J lost 2 bases; unmatched junction nucleotides: 5. The CDR3 DNA reads as TGTGCCAGCAGTTTACGGGGGGAAAGACAAGAGACCCAGTACTTC. It yields the protein CASSLRGERQETQYF.

V is TRBV10-3 and J is TRBJ2-3, with TRBD2 matching over 13 bases. The CDR3 extends over 17 amino acids. Germline V CDR1 and CDR2: ENHRY, SYGVKD. V dropped 10 bases and J dropped 1; count of bases not matched to a gene: 11. The CDR3 reads CATEGTSGIVGTDTQYF. CDR3 nucleotide sequence: TGTGCCACCGAGGGGACTAGCGGGATAGTCGGCACAGATACGCAGTATTTT.

This clone has just one count. The J gene is TRBJ2-5, the V gene TRBV7-9; no clear D gene. Between the trimmed V and J ends, which lost 4 bases and 7 bases, there was a span of 7 bases. Germline assignment: CDR1 SEHNR and CDR2 FQNEAQ (reference sequence). The CDR3 is 11 amino acids. The CDR3 DNA follows: TGTGCCAGCAGCTCCGATAGGACCCAGTACTTC. This encodes CASSSDRTQYF. The complete variable domain, with remaining parts taken from reference TRBV7-9 and TRBJ2-5, reads DTGVSQNPRHKITKRGQNVTFRCDPISEHNRLYWYRQTLGQGPEFLTYFQNEAQLEKSRLLSDRFSAERPKGSFSTLEIQRTEQGDSAMYLCASSSDRTQYFGPGTRLLVL.

CDR3 in amino acids: CASSWGAAYNEQFF. CDR3 sequence (DNA): TGTGCCAGCAGTTGGGGAGCAGCATACAATGAGCAGTTCTTC. The rearrangement uses TRBV6-4 and TRBJ2-1; tentatively, D is TRBD2 (5 bases). The germline gives CDR1 MRHNA, CDR2 SNTAGT. This CDR3 is 14 amino acids long. V was cut by 5 bases and J by 4 bases, with 12 bases left in between.

The chain recombines TRBV7-3 with TRBJ2-2, with 9 bases aligning to TRBD2. Germline V gives CDR1 SGHTA, CDR2 FQGTGA. V was pared by 0 bases and J by 5 bases, with 7 bases of the junction left unmatched. The CDR3 loop spans 17 amino acids. Here the CDR3 DNA reads TGTGCCAGCAGCTTAACTAGGGCGGGAGGGCCTACCGGGGAGCTGTTTTTT. It yields the protein CASSLTRAGGPTGELFF.

As for this clone: The limits of the CDR3 on the DNA are not certain, so only TCRdb's listed CDR3 is given. The V gene is TRBV27, the J gene TRBJ2-2; the table calls TRBD1, which could not be checked here. Germline V gene lookup returns CDR1 MNHEY and CDR2 SMNVEV (reference sequence). The CDR3 numbers 17 amino acids, ends counted. The CDR3: CASSSSTGAVYTGELFF.

J is TRBJ2-1 and V is TRBV7-8, with 10 bases lining up with TRBD1. The V gene's germline CDR1 is SGHVS and CDR2 FQNEAQ. The CDR3 length is 12 residues. Trimming cost V 2 bases and J 13 bases; bases outside gene matches: 2. As DNA, the CDR3 is TGTGCCAGCAGCTTAAGACAGGGGGCTCAGTTCTTC. Its protein is CASSLRQGAQFF. Using reference TRBV7-8 and TRBJ2-1 for the parts outside the CDR3, the full variable domain is GAGVSQSPRYKVAKRGQDVALRCDPISGHVSLFWYQQALGQGPEFLTYFQNEAQLDKSGLPSDRFFAERPEGSVSTLKIQRTQQEDSAVYLCASSLRQGAQFFGPGTRLTVL.

This clone was detected only a few times. This sequence joins TRBV9 and TRBJ1-2; D gene ambiguous. The germline V gene has CDR1 SGDLS and CDR2 YYNGEE. V lost 2 bases and J lost 14, with 13 bases in between. The CDR3 is 11 amino acids. In DNA, the CDR3 is TGTGCCAGCAGCGTTTCGTTTGGGCATACCTTC. It translates to CASSVSFGHTF.

This clone occurred a few times. The rearrangement links TRBV20-1 to TRBJ2-1; D not resolved. Deletions cut 6 bases from V and 5 bases from J, with 8 bases between. The germline gives CDR1 DFQATT, CDR2 SNEGSKA (reference sequence). This CDR3 is built from 11 residues. The CDR3 reads CSAPRHNEQFF. CDR3 bases: TGCAGTGCCCCTAGACACAATGAGCAGTTCTTC.

V usage is TRBV2 and J usage is TRBJ2-5, with D perhaps TRBD2 (7 bases). V lost 8 bases and J 9 bases, leaving 16 bases between the germline ends. The V gene's germline CDR1 is SNHLY and CDR2 FYNNEI. This CDR3 comprises 12 residues. CDR3 bases: TGTGCCAGCGTGGGGCAGGGGAGGGCCCAGTACTTC. It yields the protein CASVGQGRAQYF.

V gene TRBV27 combines with J gene TRBJ2-5; 12 bases match TRBD1. The CDR3 spans 15 residues. Germline CDR1 reads MNHEY; CDR2 reads SMNVEV (reference sequence). V trimming: 5 bases; J trimming: 5 bases; junction bases outside the gene matches: 6. CDR3 DNA sequence: TGTGCCAGCAGTGCAGGGACAGGGGGCTTGGAGACCCAGTACTTC. Its translation: CASSAGTGGLETQYF.

Here the CDR3 reads CASSPRRGTFYNEQFF. The CDR3 nucleotides are TGTGCCAGCAGCCCCCGCAGGGGGACGTTCTACAATGAGCAGTTCTTC. The chain combines TRBV11-2 with TRBJ2-1, with 7 bases identical to TRBD1. The CDR3 covers 16 residues. Germline CDR1 SGHAT, CDR2 FQNNGV. With V trimmed by 5 bases and J by 3 bases, 10 bases remained unmatched.

The chain links TRBV7-9 to TRBJ2-5; a weak D match, TRBD1 (5 bases). Between the trimmed V and J ends, which lost 2 bases and 4 bases, there was a span of 14 bases. The CDR3 length is 15 residues. The germline CDR1 and CDR2 sequences are SEHNR and FQNEAQ (reference sequence). As DNA, the CDR3 is TGTGCCAGCAGCTTACTTCAGGGCTTATCAGAGACCCAGTACTTC. It codes for CASSLLQGLSETQYF.

This sequence joins TRBV7-8 and TRBJ2-2; maybe TRBD1 (6 bases). Germline V gene lookup returns CDR1 SGHVS and CDR2 FQNEAQ. The CDR3 contains 16 residues. The ends were cut back, 4 bases at V and 6 bases at J, with 18 bases in the middle. CDR3 in DNA: TGTGCCAGCAGCTGGGACCCAGGGGTTTTGGCCGGGGAGCTGTTTTTT. Translated: CASSWDPGVLAGELFF.

The chain joins TRBV27 to TRBJ2-1; D is perhaps TRBD2 (5 bases). The CDR3 length is 14 residues. CDR1 and CDR2 (germline): MNHEY, SMNVEV (reference sequence). The V end lost 7 bases, the J end lost 9 bases, and 19 bases lay between the germline ends. Written as DNA, the CDR3 is TGTGCCAGCACCCTGGTGGGAGCTGGCTCTGAGCAGTTCTTC. It specifies CASTLVGAGSEQFF.

The chain employs TRBV28 and TRBJ1-6; D unclear. V dropped 6 bases and J dropped 10 bases, with 16 bases sitting between them. The CDR3 runs 14 residues. Germline CDR1 MDHEN, CDR2 SYDVKM. For the CDR3, the DNA is TGTGCCAGCAGGCCCGGGAGAGAACCCTCACCCCTCCACTTT. It specifies CASRPGREPSPLHF.